This TCR beta chain was found in a study of CD8 T cells in ankylosing spondylitis. Findings of the study overall: Ankylosing spondylitis blood appeared to carry a characteristic TCR beta motif of roughly 8 highly homologous variants. Disease-linked clones bore a CD8+ phenotype, appearing relatively rarely in peripheral blood. From matched ankylosing spondylitis synovial fluid, disease-linked clones were reportedly recovered at significantly enriched levels.

The CDR3 has 15 amino acids. Germline-derived CDR1 and CDR2 are SGHRS and YFSETQ. The ends lost 5 bases at V and 0 bases at J; junction bases unmatched: 5. As to this clonotype: The target antigen is unknown.

With molecular barcodes, quantitative 5'-RACE was used to make the TCR beta libraries. TCRdb redid the calling of the 5' RACE reads with MiXCR, one entry per CDR3 protein. Among 84,000 or so distinct CDR3 sequences listed, 27% were seen once. This chain connects TRBV5-1 to TRBJ1-3; TRBD1 matches at 7 bases. Sequencing was performed on blood, either unsorted or a sorted T cell fraction (not recorded which). This TCR came from a male donor with ankylosing spondylitis or in good health (not recorded which). CDR3 coding DNA: TGCGCCAGCAGTCGACAGGGAGGCTCTGGAAACACCATATATTTT. This translates into CASSRQGGSGNTIYF.